This paragraph covers one T cell receptor beta chain sequence. The antigen this receptor binds is unknown. Per-base quality was not reported, and no clone a single base away is much larger than it. The collaborating institutions used their own protocols to collect whole blood in K2EDTA tubes. For TCRbeta analysis, collaborator samples were shipped as frozen whole blood, as isolated PBMCs, or as DNA extracted from either sample type. This specimen belongs to a study of blood T cell repertoires in COVID-19 (dated by TCRdb to 2020 to 2022). Regarding the research as a whole: Collaborator samples came from the United States, Italy and Spain and covered acute and convalescent phases of COVID-19. The prospective study material was composed of cDNA or gDNA derived from T cells, B-cell-depleted T cells, or PBMCs. The dataset comprised deeply sampled blood TCRbeta repertoires from subjects exposed to, actively infected with, or recovered from COVID-19. The repertoires were released in a freely available public database intended as a resource for research on the immune response to SARS-CoV-2. Samples were obtained from the ongoing ImmuneRACE study (first 160 participants) and from approximately 1,200 subjects provided by 6 global collaborators. Sample metadata almost always included a de-identified subject ID, COVID-19 status, age in years and sex. Where HLA class I and class II types were available, the types were taken from metadata supplied by the sample provider, not from assay-based typing.

TCRbeta CDR3 regions were amplified from genomic DNA by means of the immunoSEQ Assay, a bias-controlled multiplex PCR. The paper's data handling went like this. The number of nucleated cells in each sample was estimated from the amplification of reference gene primers within the assay. To quantify the absolute abundance of each unique TCRbeta CDR3 rearrangement, sequence reads were collapsed and filtered. Productive Simpson clonality was computed per sample as the square root of Simpson's diversity index over productive rearrangements. In TCRdb, the immuneACCESS table is reduced to in-frame sequences with V and J assigned. These tables do not hold every clone; where another copy was compared, an unresolved V gene accounts for under half, and the others remain unexplained. That table is the source of V, J and clone size, and D and trimming were worked out from the DNA. Present in this sample are 250,000 or so clones, roughly 80% of which were seen just once. The top ten clonotypes cover 5% to 7% of the sample.

Counted from cysteine to phenylalanine, this CDR3 has 13 amino acids. Only the CDR3 DNA is retained, 39 bases long and in frame from the first base. V loses 3 bases, J loses 4 bases, and the germline ends lie 7 bases apart. The germline V gene encodes CDR1 SGDLS and CDR2 YYNGEE. Results and caveats for the whole study, not just this receptor: How much clinical and demographic metadata was included differed by source and by participant, and the metadata was provided uncurated.

The TCR originated in a woman aged 60-75 years with active or convalescent COVID-19. The rearranged segments are TRBV9 and TRBJ2-2; the D gene cannot be named for sure. What was sequenced was peripheral blood. The nucleotides read TGTGCCAGCAGCGGGCTCCGCACCGGGGAGCTGTTTTTT. This translates into CASSGLRTGELFF.